This T cell receptor (beta chain) is drawn from a study of T cells expressing NK-cell markers. On the study more broadly: Sorted CD3+CD56+NKG2C+, CD3+CD56+NKG2C- and CD3+CD56-NKG2C+ T cells supplied TCR beta repertoires. Of eight sequenced donors, seven were HCMV-seropositive and one HCMV-seronegative.

Regarding this clonotype: Its antigen is not identified.

Germline CDR1 LGHDT, CDR2 YNNKEL (reference sequence). CDR3 size: 15 residues. General study results and limits: The contribution of dominant NKG2C+ clonotypes to CD8+ T cells in six or seven donors was roughly 1.0-7.5%. In a handful of donors, dominant clonotypes made up 28.3-60.1% of CD3+CD56-NKG2C+ cells.

TCRdb reprocessed the 5' RACE reads, with one entry per CDR3 protein and no DNA. This sample's table has 450,000 to 600,000 distinct CDR3 sequences. Sequencing was done on a sample of blood T cells: a sorted CD56 or NKG2C T cell subset, CD4+ or CD8+ T cells, or bulk PBMC T cells (not recorded which). The sequence derives from a man between 18 and 35 years old in good health. The chain joins TRBV3-1 to TRBJ1-4; as DNA is missing, the TRBD1 call by TCRdb cannot be tested. The CDR3: CASSQKGSTNEKLFF.